One TCR beta chain is described in this entry. The data derive from a study of blood T cell repertoires in COVID-19. Germline assignment: CDR1 ENHRY and CDR2 SYGVKD. The CDR3 is made up of 15 amino acids. V gave up 2 bases and J gave up 2 bases; unmatched junction bases: 1. Method: immunoSEQ multiplex PCR; TCRdb's copy keeps in-frame clones and lacks some. Of 150,000 to 200,000 clones listed, about 85% were seen once; the top ten hold around 25%. The clonotype was recovered from a man between 60 and 75 years old with acute or convalescent COVID-19. The sample taken for sequencing was peripheral blood. This chain links TRBV10-3 with TRBJ1-5; 9 bases align to TRBD1. CDR3 sequence reads: CAISERQGGNQPQHF. In DNA, the CDR3 is TGTGCCATCAGTGAGAGACAGGGGGGCAATCAGCCCCAGCATTTT.